This TCR beta chain was retrieved from a study of CD8+ T cells in alopecia areata. RNA extraction was followed by reverse transcription into cDNA, which acted as the sequencing template. Assay used: immunoSEQ multiplex PCR; TCRdb lists only in-frame clones, some missing. In the table there are some 25,000 clones, under 60% of which are singletons. This CDR3 region has 20 residues. V was trimmed by 3 bases and J by 2 bases, leaving 28 bases between them. Germline V CDR1 and CDR2: SGHDN, FVKESK. The clonotype was recovered from a human donor with alopecia areata. The V call is TRBV14, the J call TRBJ2-5, with D hard to call. Sequencing was performed on NKG2D-high CD8+ T cells sorted from blood. CDR3 nucleotide sequence: TGTGCCAGCAGCCACACGACCACTGCAGAGGACCATTTTGGGCAAGAGACCCAGTACTTC. This gives the protein CASSHTTTAEDHFGQETQYF.